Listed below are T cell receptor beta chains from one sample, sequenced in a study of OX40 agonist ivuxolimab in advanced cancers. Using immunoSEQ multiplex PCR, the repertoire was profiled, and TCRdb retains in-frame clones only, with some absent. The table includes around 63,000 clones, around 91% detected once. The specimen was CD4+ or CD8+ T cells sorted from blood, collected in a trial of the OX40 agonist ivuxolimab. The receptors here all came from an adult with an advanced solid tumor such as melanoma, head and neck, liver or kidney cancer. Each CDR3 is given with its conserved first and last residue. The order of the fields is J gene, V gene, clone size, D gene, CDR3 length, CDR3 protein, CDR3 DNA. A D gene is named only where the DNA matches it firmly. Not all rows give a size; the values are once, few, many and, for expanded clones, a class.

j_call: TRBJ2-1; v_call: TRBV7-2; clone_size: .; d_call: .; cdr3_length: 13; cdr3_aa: CASSSSSYNEQFF; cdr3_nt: TGTGCCAGCAGCTCCTCAAGTTACAATGAGCAGTTCTTC
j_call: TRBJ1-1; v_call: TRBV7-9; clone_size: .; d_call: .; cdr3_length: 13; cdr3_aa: CASSSARGTEAFF; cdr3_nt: TGTGCCAGCAGCTCCGCACGGGGGACTGAAGCTTTCTTT
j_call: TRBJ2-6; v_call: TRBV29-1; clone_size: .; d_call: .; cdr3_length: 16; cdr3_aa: CSAVAWEESGANVLTF; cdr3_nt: TGCAGCGCCGTCGCTTGGGAGGAATCTGGGGCCAACGTCCTGACTTTC
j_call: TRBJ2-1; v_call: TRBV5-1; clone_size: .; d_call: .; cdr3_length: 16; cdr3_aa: CASSWGHRDPYNEQFF; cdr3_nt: TGCGCCAGCAGCTGGGGTCACAGGGACCCCTACAATGAGCAGTTCTTC
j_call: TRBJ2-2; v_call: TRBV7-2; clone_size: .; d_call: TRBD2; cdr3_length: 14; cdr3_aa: CASSPRGGTGELFF; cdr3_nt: TGTGCCAGCAGCCCCCGGGGGGGCACCGGGGAGCTGTTTTTT
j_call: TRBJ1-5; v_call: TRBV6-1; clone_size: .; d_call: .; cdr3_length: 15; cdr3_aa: CASSRGLGPHQPQHF; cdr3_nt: TGTGCCAGCAGCCGGGGGCTAGGGCCCCATCAGCCCCAGCATTTT
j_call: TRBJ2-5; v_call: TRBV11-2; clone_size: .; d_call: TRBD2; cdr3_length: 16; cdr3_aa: CASSSRGEGVQETQYF; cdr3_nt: TGTGCCAGCAGCTCTCGGGGGGAGGGAGTCCAAGAGACCCAGTACTTC
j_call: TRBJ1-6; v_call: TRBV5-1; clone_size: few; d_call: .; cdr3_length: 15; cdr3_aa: CASSLAGPSYSPLHF; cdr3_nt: TGCGCCAGCAGCTTGGCGGGGCCCAGCTATTCACCCCTCCACTTT
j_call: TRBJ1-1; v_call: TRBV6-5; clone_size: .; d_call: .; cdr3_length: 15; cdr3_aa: CASSYLQAENTEAFF; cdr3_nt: TGTGCCAGCAGTTACCTCCAGGCCGAGAACACTGAAGCTTTCTTT
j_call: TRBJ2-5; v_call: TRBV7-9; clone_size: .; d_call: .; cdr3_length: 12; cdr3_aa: CASSSYGETQYF; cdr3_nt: TGTGCCAGCAGCTCATACGGGGAGACCCAGTACTTC
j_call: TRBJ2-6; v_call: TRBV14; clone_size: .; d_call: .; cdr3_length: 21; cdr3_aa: CASSQEGPLQGLSSGANVLTF; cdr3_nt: TGTGCCAGCAGCCAAGAAGGTCCCTTACAGGGACTGAGCTCTGGGGCCAACGTCCTGACTTTC
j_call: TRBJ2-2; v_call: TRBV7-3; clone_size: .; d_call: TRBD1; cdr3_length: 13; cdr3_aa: CASSGTGTGELFF; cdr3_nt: TGTGCCAGCAGCGGGACAGGGACCGGGGAGCTGTTTTTT
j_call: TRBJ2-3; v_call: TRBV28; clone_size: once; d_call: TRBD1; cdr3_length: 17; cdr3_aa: CASSFNPLGTGVDTQYF; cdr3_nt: TGTGCCAGCAGTTTTAACCCGTTAGGGACAGGGGTAGATACGCAGTATTTT
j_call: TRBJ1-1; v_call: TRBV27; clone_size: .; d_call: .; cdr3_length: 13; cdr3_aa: CASSLNGGTEAFF; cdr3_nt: TGTGCCAGCAGTTTAAATGGGGGCACTGAAGCTTTCTTT
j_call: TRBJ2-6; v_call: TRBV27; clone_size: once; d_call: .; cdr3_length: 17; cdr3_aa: CASSRLNRQSGANVLTF; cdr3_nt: TGTGCCAGCAGCCGCCTCAACCGACAGTCTGGGGCCAACGTCCTGACTTTC
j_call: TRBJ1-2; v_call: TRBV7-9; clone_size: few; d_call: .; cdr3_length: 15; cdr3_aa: CASSLGLGRGFGYTF; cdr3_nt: TGTGCCAGCAGCTTAGGGTTAGGCAGGGGCTTCGGCTACACCTTC
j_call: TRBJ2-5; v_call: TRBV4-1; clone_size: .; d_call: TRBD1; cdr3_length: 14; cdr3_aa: CASSWGQGVETQYF; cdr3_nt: TGCGCCAGCAGCTGGGGACAGGGGGTGGAGACCCAGTACTTC
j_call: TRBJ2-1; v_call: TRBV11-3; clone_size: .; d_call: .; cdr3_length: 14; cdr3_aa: CASSGGHPYNEQFF; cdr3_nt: TGTGCCAGCAGTGGGGGGCATCCCTACAATGAGCAGTTCTTC
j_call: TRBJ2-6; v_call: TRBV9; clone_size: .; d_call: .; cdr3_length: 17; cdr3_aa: CASSARPGASGANVLTF; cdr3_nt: TGTGCCAGCAGCGCCAGACCCGGCGCCTCTGGGGCCAACGTCCTGACTTTC
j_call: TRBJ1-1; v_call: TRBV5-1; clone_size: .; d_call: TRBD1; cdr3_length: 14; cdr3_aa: CASSSGQTNTEAFF; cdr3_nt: TGCGCCAGCAGCTCGGGACAGACGAACACTGAAGCTTTCTTT
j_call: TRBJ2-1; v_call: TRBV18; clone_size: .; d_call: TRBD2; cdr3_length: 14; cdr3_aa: CASSPRASGGEQFF; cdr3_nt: TGTGCCAGCTCACCACGGGCTAGCGGGGGTGAGCAGTTCTTC
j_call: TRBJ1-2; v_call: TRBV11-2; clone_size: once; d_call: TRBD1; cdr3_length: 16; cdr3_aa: CASSLDGTGVNYGYTF; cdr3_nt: TGTGCCAGCAGCTTAGACGGGACAGGGGTAAACTATGGCTACACCTTC
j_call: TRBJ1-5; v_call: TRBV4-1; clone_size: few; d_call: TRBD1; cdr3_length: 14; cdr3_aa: CASSQAGRGQPQHF; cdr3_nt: TGCGCCAGCAGCCAAGCCGGCAGGGGGCAGCCCCAGCATTTT
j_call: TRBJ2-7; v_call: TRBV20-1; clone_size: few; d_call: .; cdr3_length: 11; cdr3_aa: CGGQRGEEQYF; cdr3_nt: TGCGGGGGACAGCGCGGGGAAGAGCAGTACTTC
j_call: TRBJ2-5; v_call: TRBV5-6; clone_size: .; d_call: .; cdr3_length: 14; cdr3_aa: CASSSGPLEETQYF; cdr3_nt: TGTGCCAGCAGCTCGGGCCCTTTGGAGGAGACCCAGTACTTC
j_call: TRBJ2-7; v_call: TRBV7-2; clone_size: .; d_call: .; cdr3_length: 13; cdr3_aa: CASSGPSSYEQYF; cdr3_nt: TGTGCCAGCAGCGGACCGAGCTCCTACGAGCAGTACTTC
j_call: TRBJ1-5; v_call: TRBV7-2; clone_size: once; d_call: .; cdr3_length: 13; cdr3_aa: CASSLRGNQPQHF; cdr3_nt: TGTGCCAGCAGCTTAAGGGGTAATCAGCCCCAGCATTTT
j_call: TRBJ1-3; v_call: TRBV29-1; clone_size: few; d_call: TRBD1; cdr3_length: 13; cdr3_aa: CSARQGSGNTIYF; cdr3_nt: TGCAGCGCTAGACAGGGCTCTGGAAACACCATATATTTT
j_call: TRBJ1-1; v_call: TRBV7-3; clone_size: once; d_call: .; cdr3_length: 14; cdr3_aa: CASSPAWGNTEAFF; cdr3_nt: TGTGCCAGCAGCCCCGCATGGGGGAACACTGAAGCTTTCTTT
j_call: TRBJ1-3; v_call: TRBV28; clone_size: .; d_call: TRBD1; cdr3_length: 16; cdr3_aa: CASSRDRELSGNTIYF; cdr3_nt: TGTGCCAGCAGTCGGGACAGGGAGCTCTCTGGAAACACCATATATTTT
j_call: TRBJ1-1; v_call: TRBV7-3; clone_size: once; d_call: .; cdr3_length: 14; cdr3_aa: CASSPSGERTEAFF; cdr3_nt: TGTGCCAGCAGCCCCTCGGGAGAAAGAACTGAAGCTTTCTTT
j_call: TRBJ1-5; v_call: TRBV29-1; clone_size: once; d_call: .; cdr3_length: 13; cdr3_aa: CSVSLSSNQPQHF; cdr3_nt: TGCAGCGTTTCGTTAAGTAGCAATCAGCCCCAGCATTTT
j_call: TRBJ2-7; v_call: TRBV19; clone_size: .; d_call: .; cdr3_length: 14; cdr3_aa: CASIPSPGAYEQYF; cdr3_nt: TGTGCCAGTATCCCGTCACCAGGGGCCTACGAGCAGTACTTC
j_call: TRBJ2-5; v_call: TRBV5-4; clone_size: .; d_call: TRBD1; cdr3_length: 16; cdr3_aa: CASMAGLTGMGETQYF; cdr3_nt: TGTGCCAGCATGGCCGGCCTGACAGGGATGGGAGAGACCCAGTACTTC
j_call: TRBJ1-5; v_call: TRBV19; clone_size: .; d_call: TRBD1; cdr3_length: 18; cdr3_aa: CASSIGRAGGHSNQPQHF; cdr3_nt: TGTGCCAGTAGTATAGGGAGGGCAGGGGGTCATAGCAATCAGCCCCAGCATTTT
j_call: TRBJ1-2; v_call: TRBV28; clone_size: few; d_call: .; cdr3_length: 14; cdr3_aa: CASTVGRTSYGYTF; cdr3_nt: TGTGCCAGCACCGTTGGACGGACATCCTATGGCTACACCTTC
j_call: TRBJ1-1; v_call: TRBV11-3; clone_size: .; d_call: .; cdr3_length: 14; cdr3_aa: CASSSGDPNTEAFF; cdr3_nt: TGTGCCAGCAGCTCAGGGGACCCGAACACTGAAGCTTTCTTT
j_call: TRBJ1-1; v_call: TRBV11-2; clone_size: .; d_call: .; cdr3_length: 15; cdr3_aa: CASSLGAQTPTEAFF; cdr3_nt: TGTGCCAGCAGCTTAGGTGCTCAAACTCCAACAGAAGCTTTCTTT
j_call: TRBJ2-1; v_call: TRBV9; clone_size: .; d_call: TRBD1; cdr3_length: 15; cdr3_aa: CASSAGTGGYNEQFF; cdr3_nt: TGTGCCAGCAGCGCCGGGACAGGGGGCTACAATGAGCAGTTCTTC
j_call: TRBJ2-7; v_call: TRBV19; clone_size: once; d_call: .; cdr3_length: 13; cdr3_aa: CASSRTVSYEQYF; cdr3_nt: TGTGCCAGTAGCAGGACTGTTTCCTACGAGCAGTACTTC
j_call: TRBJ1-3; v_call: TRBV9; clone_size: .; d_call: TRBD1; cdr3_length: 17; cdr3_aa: CASSGGDRGFAGNTIYF; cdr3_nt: TGTGCCAGCAGCGGTGGGGACAGGGGGTTCGCTGGAAACACCATATATTTT
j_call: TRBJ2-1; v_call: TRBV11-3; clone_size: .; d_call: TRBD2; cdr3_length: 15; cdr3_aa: CASSLAGGMGNEQFF; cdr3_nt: TGTGCCAGCAGCTTAGCGGGGGGAATGGGCAATGAGCAGTTCTTC
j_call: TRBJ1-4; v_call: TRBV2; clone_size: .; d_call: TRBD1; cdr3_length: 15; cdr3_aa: CASSPDRPPVGKLFF; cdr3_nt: TGTGCCAGCAGTCCGGACAGGCCCCCGGTGGGGAAACTGTTTTTT
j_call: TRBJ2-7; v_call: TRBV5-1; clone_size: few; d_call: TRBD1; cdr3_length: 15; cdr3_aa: CASRPIGTGAYEQYF; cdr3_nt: TGCGCCAGCCGTCCTATAGGGACAGGGGCCTACGAGCAGTACTTC
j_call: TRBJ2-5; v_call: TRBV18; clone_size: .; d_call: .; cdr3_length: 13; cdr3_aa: CASSRGSQETQYF; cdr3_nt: TGTGCCAGCTCACGAGGCAGCCAAGAGACCCAGTACTTC
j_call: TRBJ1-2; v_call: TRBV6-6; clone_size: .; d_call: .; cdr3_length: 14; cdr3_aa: CASSYSRTNYGYTF; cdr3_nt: TGTGCCAGCAGTTACTCCAGAACTAACTATGGCTACACCTTC
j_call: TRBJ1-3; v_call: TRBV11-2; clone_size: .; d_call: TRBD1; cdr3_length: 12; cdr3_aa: CAEAGGGNTIYF; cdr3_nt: TGTGCCGAGGCAGGGGGGGGAAACACCATATATTTT
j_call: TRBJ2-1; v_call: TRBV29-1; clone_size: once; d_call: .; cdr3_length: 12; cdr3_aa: CSVGRGRNEQFF; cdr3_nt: TGCAGCGTCGGCAGGGGCAGGAATGAGCAGTTCTTC
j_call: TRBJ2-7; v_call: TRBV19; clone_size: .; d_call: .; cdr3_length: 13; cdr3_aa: CASSIDRVQEQYF; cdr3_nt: TGTGCCAGTAGTATAGATAGGGTTCAGGAGCAGTACTTC
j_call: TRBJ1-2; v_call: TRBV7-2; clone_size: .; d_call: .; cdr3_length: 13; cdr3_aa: CASSFSGIYGYTF; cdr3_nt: TGTGCCAGCAGCTTCTCAGGAATCTATGGCTACACCTTC
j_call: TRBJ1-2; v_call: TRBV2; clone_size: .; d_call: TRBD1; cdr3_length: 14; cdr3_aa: CASVTGRGNYGYTF; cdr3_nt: TGTGCCAGCGTGACAGGGAGGGGAAACTATGGCTACACCTTC
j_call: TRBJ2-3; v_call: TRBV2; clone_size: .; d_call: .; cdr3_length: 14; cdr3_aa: CAGSGVGTGDTQYF; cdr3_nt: TGTGCCGGCTCGGGAGTAGGCACTGGGGATACGCAGTATTTT
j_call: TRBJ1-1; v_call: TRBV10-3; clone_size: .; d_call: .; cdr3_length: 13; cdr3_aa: CAVTGPERTEAFF; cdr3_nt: TGTGCCGTAACAGGGCCAGAACGGACTGAAGCTTTCTTT
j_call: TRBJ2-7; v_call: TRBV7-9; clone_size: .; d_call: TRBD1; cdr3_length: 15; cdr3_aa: CASSPKDRGLREQYF; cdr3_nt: TGTGCCAGCAGCCCTAAGGACAGGGGGCTTCGCGAGCAGTACTTC
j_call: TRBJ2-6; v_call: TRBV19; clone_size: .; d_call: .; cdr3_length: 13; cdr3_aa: CASTHSGANVLTF; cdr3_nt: TGTGCCAGTACCCATTCTGGGGCCAACGTCCTGACTTTC